These T cell receptor beta chains were read from a single sample in a study of cytomegalovirus exposure and HLA in healthy donors. The data were produced by immunoSEQ multiplex PCR, yet TCRdb's version contains in-frame clones alone and is incomplete. Of 35,000 to 40,000 clones listed, 90% to 95% were seen once; the top ten hold 3.3%. The sample was PBMCs. The receptors shown here come from a man younger than 35 in good health and CMV-seronegative. Each CDR3 is given with its conserved first and last residue. Part of the rows lack a size; the others show once, few, many or a class for expanded clones.

clone_size v_call cdr3_aa
NA TRBV7-3 CASSLTGGRIYNEQFF
NA TRBV5-8 CASSLNWEQYF
NA TRBV2 CASNPRQDSYEQYF
NA TRBV7-6 CASRPVEATGVASPLHF
NA TRBV29-1 CSVAQWRERHNEQFF
NA TRBV10-1 CASSEFRTPGYTF
NA TRBV5-1 CASSIPTSTDTQYF
NA TRBV5-6 CASSLAPTGAGNTIYF
NA TRBV25-1 CASTRNTEAFF
NA TRBV9 CASSVDPGHTYEQYF
NA TRBV30 CAWSLQREQYF
NA TRBV5-6 CASSLVGGRGDTQYF
NA TRBV2 CASSLGTGTTGELFF
few TRBV6-6 CASSLAGAFGELFF
NA TRBV2 CASSRLAGADTDTQYF
once TRBV6-4 CASSASGTSGDEQFF
NA TRBV6-5 CASSYSRSGGETQYF
NA TRBV30 CAWRGTGTPLTYEQYF
NA TRBV7-8 CASRAYTGTDTQYF
once TRBV6-6 CASSRFGTGDYGYTF
NA TRBV11-3 CASSLGQGGSEQFF
NA TRBV19 CASSISTGANYGYTF
NA TRBV9 CASSRWTSGINEQYF
NA TRBV6-6 CASSYSGQGYTEAFF
NA TRBV21-1 CASSEAVTAGEGKETQYF
NA TRBV2 CASSPPDRPEMNIQYF
NA TRBV6-5 CASKPGGGNTIYF
NA TRBV29-1 CSVGTAYYGYTF
NA TRBV7-5 CARSPLGDGLGGSNQPQHF